This TCR beta chain was identified in a study of post-analysis software for immune sequencing data. Study as a whole: Relapsing-remitting, secondary progressive and progressive-relapsing multiple sclerosis were all included among the disease courses.

Carried by the TCR beta cDNA libraries were unique molecular identifiers. TCRdb re-derived calls from the PCR reads in MiXCR, one entry per CDR3 protein. The sample holds roughly 620,000 distinct CDR3 sequences, roughly 45% seen once. This clonotype was seen a few times. Its antigen is unknown. Trimming cost V 1 base and J 2 bases, with 8 bases left between them. CDR1 LGHNA and CDR2 YNFKEQ come from the germline V gene. The CDR3 is 14 amino acids. Study results and caveats: A few TRBV segments occurring more often in patients than controls included TRBV5-6, TRBV5-1 and TRBV20-1. Samples prepared in the same batch strongly co-clustered by F measure. A significant reduction in normalized Chao1 diversity was observed in multiple sclerosis patients versus controls.

The material sequenced was blood. This chain uses TRBV4-2 with TRBJ1-1; D not certain. The TCR comes from a girl between 10 and 17 years old with multiple sclerosis. CDR3 coding DNA: TGTGCCAGCAGCCAAGTACGGGATAACACTGAAGCTTTCTTT. Amino acids: CASSQVRDNTEAFF.